The 20 T cell receptor beta chains reported below all come from one sample, sequenced in a study of OX40 agonist ivuxolimab in advanced cancers. The repertoire was sequenced with immunoSEQ multiplex PCR; TCRdb's copy has only in-frame clones and lacks some. The table shows tens of thousands of clones, with over 65% occurring only once. Sequencing was performed on CD4+ or CD8+ T cells sorted from blood, taken in a trial of the OX40 agonist ivuxolimab. The receptors here all came from an adult with an advanced solid tumor such as melanoma, head and neck, liver or kidney cancer.

The chain joins TRBV6-4 to TRBJ1-1; D is unresolved. The CDR3 sequence is 12 residues long. V shed 7 bases and J shed 5 bases, with 11 bases lying between them. Germline lookup yields CDR1 MRHNA and CDR2 SNTAGT. The CDR3 spells CASTLGLTEAFF. In DNA form, the CDR3 reads TGTGCCAGCACCCTAGGGTTGACTGAAGCTTTCTTT.

V is TRBV6-1 and J is TRBJ2-3; a weak D match, TRBD1 (5 bases). The CDR3 loop spans 14 amino acids. Germline V CDR1 and CDR2: MNHNS, SASEGT. The germline V and J ends were trimmed by 2 bases and 5 bases, with 11 bases remaining between them. This chain's CDR3 is CASSEQGLRDTQYF. In DNA form, the CDR3 reads TGTGCCAGCAGTGAACAGGGTTTAAGAGATACGCAGTATTTT.

The J gene is TRBJ2-3, the V gene TRBV14, with a tentative D call TRBD2 (5 bases). The CDR3 loop spans 13 amino acids. V lost 0 bases, J lost 4 bases, and 5 bases lay in between. CDR1 and CDR2 (germline): SGHDN, FVKESK. CDR3 protein: CASSQDGADTQYF. CDR3 DNA sequence: TGTGCCAGCAGCCAAGACGGGGCAGATACGCAGTATTTT.

This chain joins TRBV4-1 and TRBJ1-1; 8 nucleotides align to TRBD1. V was clipped by 3 bases and J by 3 bases; unmatched bases: 6. The CDR3 is made up of 15 amino acids. Germline V gene data show CDR1 as MGHRA and CDR2 as YSYEKL. The CDR3 nucleotides are TGCGCCAGCAGCCAGAGGACAGGGAGGGACACTGAAGCTTTCTTT. Translated, it gives CASSQRTGRDTEAFF.

The chain has TRBV5-2 and TRBJ2-7; the table assigns TRBD2, which was not confirmed against the DNA. TRBV5-2 is a pseudogene. This CDR3 region has 14 residues. The CDR3 nucleotides are TGTGCCAGCAGCCAAGCATCGGGAGTCTACGAGCAGTACTTC. Protein sequence: CASSQASGVYEQYF.

The chain has TRBV5-1 and TRBJ2-7; 7 bases are a match to TRBD2. V gave up 1 base and J gave up 5 bases; unmatched junction bases: 9. CDR1 and CDR2 from the germline V gene are SGHRS and YFSETQ. CDR3 size: 15 residues. In DNA form, the CDR3 reads TGCGCCAGCAGCTTGTTGGCTAGCGGTAACAACGAGCAGTACTTC. It specifies CASSLLASGNNEQYF.

The rearrangement uses TRBV28 and TRBJ2-3, with TRBD2 matching 14 bases. Looked up from germline, CDR1 is MDHEN and CDR2 is SYDVKM. This CDR3 spans 16 amino acids. With 7 bases clipped from V and 5 bases from J, the junction kept 8 bases outside the gene matches. CDR3 in amino acids: CASTLTSGRAGDTQYF. As DNA, the CDR3 is TGTGCCAGCACCTTGACTAGCGGGAGGGCTGGAGATACGCAGTATTTT.

The genes are TRBV9 and TRBJ2-7, with 8 bases that match TRBD2. In germline, CDR1 is SGDLS, CDR2 YYNGEE. The CDR3 contains 16 residues. The junction had 12 bases not matched to a gene; V was cut back by 3 bases and J by 4 bases. CDR3 sequence: CASSEGVSGGLYEQYF. The CDR3 region has the DNA TGTGCCAGCAGCGAGGGGGTAAGCGGGGGTTTATACGAGCAGTACTTC. The complete variable domain, with remaining parts taken from reference TRBV9 and TRBJ2-7, reads DSGVTQTPKHLITATGQRVTLRCSPRSGDLSVYWYQQSLDQGLQFLIQYYNGEERAKGNILERFSAQQFPDLHSELNLSSLELGDSALYFCASSEGVSGGLYEQYFGPGTRLTVT.

This clone was recorded a few times. The chain joins TRBV6-6 to TRBJ2-5; D is possibly TRBD1 or TRBD2 (5 bases each). Germline lookup yields CDR1 MNHNY and CDR2 SVGAGI (reference sequence). The CDR3 has 14 residues. V was cut by 5 bases and J by 7 bases, with 17 bases left in between. The CDR3: CASSRDPYGGTQYF. As DNA, the CDR3 is TGTGCCAGCAGTCGGGACCCTTACGGAGGGACCCAGTACTTC.

This clone was observed once. The CDR3 DNA is TGTGCCATCCGTGGGTACGGTGAAAAACTGTTTTTT. This gives the protein CAIRGYGEKLFF. The rearrangement uses TRBV6-1 and TRBJ1-4; D remains ambiguous. V shed 10 bases and J shed 7 bases, with 13 bases lying between them. Germline-derived CDR1 and CDR2 are MNHNS and SASEGT. This CDR3 has 12 residues.

This clone rates as large. The same CDR3 arises from other DNA sequences in this sample as well. The genes are TRBV4-3 and TRBJ2-7, with D possibly being TRBD1 (6 bases). The CDR3 extends over 15 amino acids. V was trimmed by 0 bases and J by 4 bases, leaving 13 bases between them. Germline V gene sequence: CDR1 LGHNA, CDR2 YSLEER. The CDR3 DNA reads TGCGCCAGCAGCCAAGAAGCAGGGGACCGTTACGAGCAGTACTTC. Translation gives CASSQEAGDRYEQYF.

The CDR3 sequence: CASQYVVGSYNSPLHF. In DNA form, the CDR3 reads TGTGCCAGTCAATACGTCGTAGGTTCCTATAATTCACCCCTCCACTTT. The chain links TRBV19 to TRBJ1-6; D remains ambiguous. The V gene lost 8 bases and the J gene lost 1 base, with 15 bases spanning the gap. Germline assignment: CDR1 LNHDA and CDR2 SQIVND (reference sequence). The CDR3 runs to 16 residues.

Only a few counts were recorded for this clone. The chain recombines TRBV5-5 with TRBJ2-1; 9 nucleotides line up with TRBD1. Germline CDR1 SGHKS, CDR2 YYEKEE (reference sequence). This CDR3 is built from 15 residues. V trimming: 4 bases; J trimming: 6 bases; junction bases outside the gene matches: 8. CDR3 coding DNA: TGTGCCAGCAGCGTGGGACAGGGTCCCACCAATGAGCAGTTCTTC. Its translation is CASSVGQGPTNEQFF.

This clone was recorded once. This chain uses TRBV4-3 with TRBJ1-1; D might be TRBD1 (6 bases). CDR3 length: 13 amino acids. Germline V lookup: CDR1 LGHNA, CDR2 YSLEER. V shed 6 bases and J shed 5 bases, with 13 bases lying between them. The CDR3: CASSRVTGTEAFF. The CDR3 region has the DNA TGCGCCAGCAGTCGTGTCACAGGGACTGAAGCTTTCTTT.

The rearrangement uses TRBV4-2 and TRBJ1-4, with D hard to call. This CDR3 spans 15 amino acids. Trimming removed 0 bases at V and 5 bases at J, with 10 bases between. Per germline, CDR1 LGHNA and CDR2 YNFKEQ. As DNA, the CDR3 is TGTGCCAGCAGCCAAGATCTGCTGGAAAATGAAAAACTGTTTTTT. The encoded protein is CASSQDLLENEKLFF.

Only one count was recorded for this clone. The chain combines TRBV6-5 with TRBJ2-7; 9 bases map to TRBD2. The germline V gene encodes CDR1 MNHEY and CDR2 SVGAGI. The CDR3 is made up of 14 amino acids. V trimming: 7 bases; J trimming: 4 bases; junction bases outside the gene matches: 8. The CDR3 region is CASKTAGGRYEQYF. CDR3 DNA sequence: TGTGCCAGCAAGACGGCGGGAGGGAGGTACGAGCAGTACTTC.

Notes on this clone: Other DNA sequences from this sample encode an identical CDR3 as well. The chain combines TRBV11-3 with TRBJ2-1; no definite D call. The V gene lost 0 bases and the J gene lost 9 bases, with 9 bases spanning the gap. Germline V lookup: CDR1 SGHNT, CDR2 YENEEA. The CDR3 runs to 13 residues. In DNA, the CDR3 is TGTGCCAGCAGCTTAGACTTCTCAGGTGAGCAGTTCTTC. It specifies CASSLDFSGEQFF. The entire variable domain, with the rest obtained from reference TRBV11-3 and TRBJ2-1, is as follows: EAGVVQSPRYKIIEKKQPVAFWCNPISGHNTLYWYLQNLGQGPELLIRYENEEAVDDSQLPKDRFSAERLKGVDSTLKIQPAELGDSAVYLCASSLDFSGEQFFGPGTRLTVL.

This chain connects TRBV5-4 to TRBJ1-2; D is unresolved. Trimming pared 0 bases from V and 5 bases from J, leaving 8 bases between. The CDR3 totals 13 residues. CDR1 and CDR2 from the germline V gene are SGHNT and YYREEE (reference sequence). CDR3: CASSLALPYGYTF. The CDR3 bases are TGTGCCAGCAGCTTGGCTCTTCCGTATGGCTACACCTTC. Complete variable domain (other parts from reference TRBV5-4 and TRBJ1-2): ETGVTQSPTHLIKTRGQQVTLRCSSQSGHNTVSWYQQALGQGPQFIFQYYREEENGRGNFPPRFSGLQFPNYSSELNVNALELDDSALYLCASSLALPYGYTFGSGTRLTVV.

The chain carries TRBV7-8 and TRBJ2-1; possibly TRBD1 or TRBD2 for D (5 bases each). The CDR3 length is 12 residues. V shed 2 bases and J shed 8 bases, with 7 bases lying between them. Germline V gene sequence: CDR1 SGHVS, CDR2 FQNEAQ. As DNA, the CDR3 is TGTGCCAGCAGCTTACAGGGAGATGAGCAGTTCTTC. This codes for CASSLQGDEQFF.

The genes are TRBV28 and TRBJ2-5; 9 bases are a match to TRBD1. The V and J ends lost 6 bases and 2 bases, in that order; junction bases with no gene match: 13. CDR1 MDHEN and CDR2 SYDVKM come from the germline V gene. This CDR3 spans 17 amino acids. The CDR3 is CASSPNTGGAYQETQYF. As DNA, the CDR3 is TGTGCCAGCAGCCCGAACACAGGGGGCGCGTATCAAGAGACCCAGTACTTC.